The clone carrying this T cell receptor beta chain has only a few counts. Its antigen is unknown. V shed 1 base and J shed 4 bases, with 24 bases lying between them. CDR3 length: 19 residues. Primers for the PCR totalled 60 Vbeta and 13 Jbeta. Method: immunoSEQ multiplex PCR; TCRdb's copy keeps in-frame clones and lacks some. In the table there are 130,000 or so clones, 70% to 85% of which are singletons. The data were obtained in a study of cytomegalovirus exposure and HLA in healthy donors. Study-level results: Accounts indicate the classifier identified cytomegalovirus status with strong specificity and sensitivity.

The sequence was obtained from a woman between 18 and 29 years old in good health and CMV-seropositive. Sequenced material: PBMCs. This sequence joins TRBV5-7 and TRBJ1-3, with D possibly TRBD1 on 6 matching bases. TRBV5-7 has ORF status, its function being uncertain. CDR3 amino acids: CASSLSKPGHLTAGNTIYF. DNA for the CDR3: TGTGCCAGCAGCTTGTCAAAACCGGGACATCTCACAGCGGGAAACACCATATATTTT.